This TCR beta chain came from a study of blood T cell repertoires in COVID-19. As processed by the authors: Estimation of nucleated cell counts was performed using reference gene primer amplification. Generated by immunoSEQ multiplex PCR, the TCRdb table keeps only in-frame clones and is missing some. The DNA gave D and trimming, while V, J and clone size come from that table. The repertoire holds about 100,000 clones, with approximately 90% as singletons. This clone was found once. Germline V CDR1 and CDR2: SGHNT, YENEEA. V dropped 5 bases and J dropped 3; count of bases not matched to a gene: 5. CDR3 size: 16 residues.

The sequence came from a human donor with COVID-19, enrolled during active disease. The donor label of this sample is uncertain. The sequencing sample was made of peripheral blood. The chain is built from TRBV11-3 and TRBJ2-3; 13 nucleotides line up with TRBD2. The CDR3 DNA follows: TGTGCCAGCAGCCCTCGGACTAGCGGGGGTACAGATACGCAGTATTTT. This gives the protein CASSPRTSGGTDTQYF.